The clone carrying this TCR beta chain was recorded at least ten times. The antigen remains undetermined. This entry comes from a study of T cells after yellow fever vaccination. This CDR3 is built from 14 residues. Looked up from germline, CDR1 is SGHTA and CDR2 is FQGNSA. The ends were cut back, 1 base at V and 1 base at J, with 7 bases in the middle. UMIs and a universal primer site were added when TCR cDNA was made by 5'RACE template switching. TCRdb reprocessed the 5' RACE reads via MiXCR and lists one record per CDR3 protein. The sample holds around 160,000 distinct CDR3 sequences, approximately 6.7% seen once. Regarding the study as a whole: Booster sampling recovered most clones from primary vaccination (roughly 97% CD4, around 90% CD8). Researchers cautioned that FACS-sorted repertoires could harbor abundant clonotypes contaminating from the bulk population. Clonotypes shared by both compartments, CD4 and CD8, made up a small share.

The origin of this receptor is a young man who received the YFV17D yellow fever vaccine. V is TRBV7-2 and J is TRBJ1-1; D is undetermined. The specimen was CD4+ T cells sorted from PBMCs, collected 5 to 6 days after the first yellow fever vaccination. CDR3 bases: TGTGCCAGCAGCTTAGTCGGCAGGAACACTGAAGCTTTCTTT. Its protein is CASSLVGRNTEAFF.